This TCR beta chain was recorded in a study of blood T cell repertoires in COVID-19. Turning to the study itself: There were acute and convalescent COVID-19 samples, and they came from the United States, Italy and Spain. T cells, B-cell-depleted T cells, or PBMCs supplied cDNA or gDNA.

The CDR3 is 13 residues long. Trimming left V 1 base short and J 9 bases short, with 7 bases between. Germline lookup yields CDR1 SEHNR and CDR2 FQNEAQ (reference sequence). Original methodology: Nucleated cell number was recorded as an estimate derived from reference gene primer amplification. The protocol was immunoSEQ multiplex PCR, while the TCRdb copy is restricted to in-frame clones and leaves out a portion. D and trimming come from the DNA, and the V and J calls and clone size come from that table. This table has 95,000 to 100,000 clones, 85% appearing once. This TCR came from a woman in her 70s with active or convalescent COVID-19. The sample taken for sequencing was peripheral blood. The V call is TRBV7-9, the J call TRBJ1-6; D gene unclear. The CDR3 here is CASSLGEGSPLHF. CDR3 bases: TGTGCCAGCAGCTTAGGGGAGGGTTCACCCCTCCACTTT. Supplemented by reference TRBV7-9 and TRBJ1-6, the full variable domain reads DTGVSQNPRHKITKRGQNVTFRCDPISEHNRLYWYRQTLGQGPEFLTYFQNEAQLEKSRLLSDRFSAERPKGSFSTLEIQRTEQGDSAMYLCASSLGEGSPLHFGNGTRLTVT.